The 30 T cell receptor beta chains given below trace back to one sample, sequenced in a study of CD8 T cells in ankylosing spondylitis. TCRdb used MiXCR to reprocess the 5' RACE reads, holding one entry per CDR3 protein. This sample has about 250,000 distinct CDR3 sequences, with over 7% found just once. Sequenced input: blood, either unsorted or a sorted T cell fraction (not recorded which). The receptors derive from a female donor with ankylosing spondylitis or in good health (not recorded which).

This clonotype was counted many times. The chain carries TRBV7-2 and TRBJ1-4; TRBD1 might be the D (6 bases). Between the trimmed V and J ends, which lost 5 bases and 6 bases, there was a span of 13 bases. Germline CDR1 is SGHTA and CDR2 is FQGNSA. CDR3 length: 14 residues. The CDR3 DNA reads TGTGCCAGCAGCCCACGGACAGCTCATGAAAAACTGTTTTTT. The encoded protein is CASSPRTAHEKLFF.

The chain recombines TRBV7-9 with TRBJ1-6; D remains ambiguous. Germline V gene data show CDR1 as SEHNR and CDR2 as FQNEAQ (reference sequence). V dropped 1 base and J dropped 0 bases, with 10 bases sitting between them. The length of the CDR3 is 17 residues. CDR3 loop: CASSLGPRGSYNSPLHF. The DNA of the CDR3 is TGTGCCAGCAGCTTAGGCCCCCGGGGCTCCTATAATTCACCCCTCCACTTT.

This clonotype was seen many times. The chain is built from TRBV6-2 or TRBV6-3 and TRBJ1-2; D call uncertain. Per germline, CDR1 MNHEY and CDR2 SVGEGT. This CDR3 contains 11 residues. V lost 7 bases to trimming and J lost 6 bases, with 9 bases between them. This CDR3 is CASISADGYTF. In DNA, the CDR3 is TGTGCCAGCATCTCTGCCGATGGCTACACCTTC.

This clonotype is medium-sized in the sample. The J gene is TRBJ2-3, the V gene TRBV28; D not certain. Deletions cut 5 bases from V and 1 base from J, with 10 bases between. The CDR3 runs 14 residues. Per germline, CDR1 MDHEN and CDR2 SYDVKM. The CDR3 region is CASSVHTRTDTQYF. The CDR3 coding sequence is TGTGCCAGCAGTGTCCACACGCGCACAGATACGCAGTATTTT.

This clonotype was seen at least ten times. The chain is built from TRBV20-1 and TRBJ1-5; D gene unclear. V was trimmed by 3 bases and J by 1 base, leaving 7 bases between them. The CDR3 extends over 13 amino acids. Germline CDR1 reads DFQATT; CDR2 reads SNEGSKA (reference sequence). As DNA, the CDR3 is TGCAGTGCTAGTCGCAGGAGCAATCAGCCCCAGCATTTT. Amino acid sequence: CSASRRSNQPQHF.

This clonotype was recorded at least ten times. The chain couples TRBV29-1 to TRBJ2-5, with D perhaps matching TRBD1 (6 bases). V was shortened by 6 bases and J by 5 bases, with 13 bases between the two germline ends. Germline assignment: CDR1 SQVTM and CDR2 ANQGSEA. This CDR3 spans 12 amino acids. CDR3 DNA: TGCAGCGTGGCTACCCAGGGGGAGACCCAGTACTTC. This gives the protein CSVATQGETQYF.

This clonotype was seen a few times. The gene calls are TRBV6-1 and TRBJ2-7, with 10 bases identical to TRBD2. The ends lost 5 bases at V and 6 bases at J; junction bases unmatched: 4. This CDR3 is built from 13 residues. Germline values: CDR1 MNHNS, CDR2 SASEGT. CDR3 bases: TGTGCCAGCAGTCGACTAGCGGGTGTCGAGCAGTACTTC. As protein: CASSRLAGVEQYF.

In regard to this clonotype: A much more abundant neighbour one base away suggests this may be a read error. V and J are TRBV20-1 and TRBJ2-7; no clear D. V was cut by 1 base and J by 4 bases, with 2 bases left in between. The CDR3 is 10 amino acids. The germline CDR1 and CDR2 sequences are DFQATT and SNEGSKA (reference sequence). CDR3 bases: TGCAGTGCTAGAGCGTACGAGCAGTACTTC. Translated: CSARAYEQYF.

This clonotype was observed at least ten times. V is TRBV5-1 and J is TRBJ2-2; TRBD1 matches 9 bases. Germline lookup yields CDR1 SGHRS and CDR2 YFSETQ. This CDR3 is built from 15 residues. J was trimmed by 5 bases and V by 4 bases; bases with no gene match: 6. CDR3 protein: CASSQGTGRTGELFF. In DNA, the CDR3 is TGCGCCAGCAGCCAAGGGACAGGGAGGACCGGGGAGCTGTTTTTT. Full variable domain (outside the CDR3, taken from reference TRBV5-1 and TRBJ2-2): KAGVTQTPRYLIKTRGQQVTLSCSPISGHRSVSWYQQTPGQGLQFLFEYFSETQRNKGNFPGRFSGRQFSNSRSEMNVSTLELGDSALYLCASSQGTGRTGELFFGEGSRLTVL.

Only a few counts were recorded for this clonotype. The CDR3 sequence is CASSLGHAGEADTQYF. The CDR3 bases are TGTGCCAGCAGCTTGGGTCATGCAGGGGAGGCAGATACGCAGTATTTT. V is TRBV5-6 and J is TRBJ2-3, with D perhaps assigned TRBD1 or TRBD2 (6 bases each). CDR1 and CDR2 (germline): SGHDT, YYEEEE. This CDR3 is built from 16 residues. Trimming removed 0 bases at V and 4 bases at J, with 15 bases between.

Concerning this clonotype itself: The conserved phenylalanine or tryptophan normally closing the CDR3 is absent here, so this likely arose from a read error. The chain recombines TRBV14 with TRBJ2-2; weak D call: TRBD1 (5 bases). Trimming cost V 8 bases and J 6 bases, with 13 bases left between them. This CDR3 is 13 amino acids long. From germline, CDR1 is SGHDN and CDR2 FVKESK. In DNA form, the CDR3 reads TGTGCCAGCTCACAGGAAATTGCCGGGGAGCTGTTTTAT. Translating it yields CASSQEIAGELFY.

This clonotype was recorded at least ten times. The chain is built from TRBV11-2 and TRBJ2-1; the D is unclear. The ends were cut back, 0 bases at V and 4 bases at J, with 7 bases in the middle. This CDR3 has 14 residues. Germline-derived CDR1 and CDR2 are SGHAT and FQNNGV. The DNA for the CDR3 is TGTGCCAGCAGCTTAGATCCCCTATACAATGAGCAGTTCTTC. Residues: CASSLDPLYNEQFF.

The rearrangement joins TRBV7-9 to TRBJ2-2, with TRBD1 matching 8 bases. Trimming cost V 4 bases and J 9 bases; bases outside gene matches: 13. The CDR3 is 16 residues long. Looked up from germline, CDR1 is SEHNR and CDR2 is FQNEAQ (reference sequence). CDR3 amino acids: CASSSRTGMNARELFF. For the CDR3, the DNA is TGTGCCAGCAGCTCACGGACAGGGATGAACGCCAGGGAGCTGTTTTTT.

This clonotype was counted between two and nine times. This chain joins TRBV9 and TRBJ1-2; 12 bases line up with TRBD1. From germline, CDR1 is SGDLS and CDR2 YYNGEE. This CDR3 has 17 residues. V shed 3 bases and J 5 bases; nucleotides not matched to a gene: 11. CDR3 region: CASSEGTGGLVDYGYTF. As DNA, the CDR3 is TGTGCCAGCAGCGAGGGGACAGGGGGCTTGGTTGATTATGGCTACACCTTC. Full variable domain (missing parts from reference TRBV9 and TRBJ1-2): DSGVTQTPKHLITATGQRVTLRCSPRSGDLSVYWYQQSLDQGLQFLIQYYNGEERAKGNILERFSAQQFPDLHSELNLSSLELGDSALYFCASSEGTGGLVDYGYTFGSGTRLTVV.

This clonotype was seen many times. V and J are TRBV7-2 and TRBJ2-1, with D perhaps matching TRBD2 (5 bases). Germline-derived CDR1 and CDR2 are SGHTA and FQGNSA. This CDR3 spans 13 amino acids. V shed 1 base and J shed 9 bases, with 10 bases lying between them. The CDR3 region is CASSLGVGSEQFF. The CDR3 DNA sequence: TGTGCCAGCAGCTTAGGAGTAGGGAGTGAGCAGTTCTTC.

This clonotype has a count of ten or more. The gene calls are TRBV20-1 and TRBJ2-1; TRBD2 aligns across 8 bases. Trimming at V came to 2 bases and at J to 8 bases, leaving 8 bases not matched to a gene. The CDR3 runs to 14 residues. Germline lookup yields CDR1 DFQATT and CDR2 SNEGSKA (reference sequence). CDR3 coding DNA: TGCAGTGCTAGATCCCAGCGGGAGATAGATGAGCAGTTCTTC. Residues: CSARSQREIDEQFF.

The table lists this clonotype with many counts. The genes are TRBV5-1 and TRBJ2-7, with a weak D call TRBD2 (5 bases). Germline V CDR1 and CDR2: SGHRS, YFSETQ. This CDR3 has 14 amino acids. Trimming took 4 bases from V and 0 from J, leaving 11 bases between them. The CDR3 DNA sequence: TGCGCCAGCAGCGGGATAGCGTCCTCCTACGAGCAGTACTTC. Its protein product is CASSGIASSYEQYF.

This clonotype has a count of ten or more. The chain couples TRBV10-3 to TRBJ2-3; D remains ambiguous. The CDR3 length is 15 residues. In germline, CDR1 is ENHRY, CDR2 SYGVKD. V was shortened by 4 bases and J by 1 base, with 12 bases between the two germline ends. Here the CDR3 reads CAISAGSARTDTQYF. CDR3 DNA: TGTGCCATCAGTGCGGGCTCAGCCCGCACAGATACGCAGTATTTT.

This clonotype was observed many times. The genes are TRBV20-1 and TRBJ2-7; 7 bases line up with TRBD1. The CDR3 has 16 amino acids. The V gene's germline CDR1 is DFQATT and CDR2 SNEGSKA (reference sequence). The V segment lost 3 bases and the J segment 3 bases; nucleotides outside the gene matches: 14. CDR3 in amino acids: CSARPWQGVKIYEQYF. In nucleotides, the CDR3 is TGCAGTGCTAGGCCCTGGCAGGGGGTGAAGATCTACGAGCAGTACTTC.

This clonotype was recorded many times. The V call is TRBV5-1, the J call TRBJ2-7; 7 bases agree with TRBD1. This CDR3 region has 14 residues. V gave up 4 bases and J gave up 2 bases; unmatched junction bases: 6. Germline assignment: CDR1 SGHRS and CDR2 YFSETQ. Here the CDR3 DNA reads TGCGCCAGCAGCACACGACAGGGTCCCTACGAGCAGTACTTC. Its protein is CASSTRQGPYEQYF.

This clonotype was observed many times. The V gene is TRBV5-1, the J gene TRBJ2-7; possible D gene TRBD2, 6 bases. The V and J ends lost 0 bases and 2 bases respectively, with 9 bases between them. In germline, CDR1 is SGHRS, CDR2 YFSETQ. This CDR3 has 14 amino acids. The CDR3: CASSLAGSTYEQYF. In DNA, the CDR3 is TGCGCCAGCAGCTTGGCCGGGAGTACCTACGAGCAGTACTTC. Variable domain in full (rest from reference TRBV5-1 and TRBJ2-7): KAGVTQTPRYLIKTRGQQVTLSCSPISGHRSVSWYQQTPGQGLQFLFEYFSETQRNKGNFPGRFSGRQFSNSRSEMNVSTLELGDSALYLCASSLAGSTYEQYFGPGTRLTVT.

This clonotype occurred many times. The chain recombines TRBV5-1 with TRBJ1-1, with D unresolved. The CDR3 runs 14 residues. Trimming shortened V by 7 bases and J by 1 base, and 14 bases separated the two germline ends. Germline V gives CDR1 SGHRS, CDR2 YFSETQ. DNA of the CDR3: TGCGCCAGCCGAACCGAGACGGGGAACACTGAAGCTTTCTTT. Translation gives CASRTETGNTEAFF.

This clonotype was seen more than once but under ten times. The gene calls are TRBV7-9 and TRBJ1-2; possibly TRBD1 for D (5 bases). CDR1 is SEHNR, CDR2 FQNEAQ, per germline (reference sequence). This CDR3 is 15 amino acids long. V lost 2 bases, J lost 4 bases, and 14 bases lay in between. In DNA form, the CDR3 reads TGTGCCAGCAGCTTAACCGCGGCAGGGACCTATGGCTACACCTTC. This sequence encodes CASSLTAAGTYGYTF.

V is TRBV28 and J is TRBJ2-7; TRBD2 might be the D (5 bases). Germline V gene sequence: CDR1 MDHEN, CDR2 SYDVKM. The CDR3 length is 16 residues. V was clipped by 2 bases and J by 4 bases, with 18 bases between them. The CDR3 sequence is CASSLRSPGLIYEQYF. The CDR3 DNA reads as TGTGCCAGCAGTTTACGGTCGCCCGGACTCATATACGAGCAGTACTTC.

This clonotype has just a few counts. V gene TRBV5-1 combines with J gene TRBJ2-1, with TRBD1 identical over 9 bases. The germline V gene has CDR1 SGHRS and CDR2 YFSETQ. This CDR3 comprises 16 residues. The V segment lost 6 bases and the J segment 9 bases; nucleotides outside the gene matches: 16. The CDR3 sequence is CASILFPGQGLVEQFF. The CDR3 bases are TGCGCCAGCATCCTCTTTCCGGGACAGGGTCTAGTTGAGCAGTTCTTC. The full variable domain, with the rest looked up from reference TRBV5-1 and TRBJ2-1, is KAGVTQTPRYLIKTRGQQVTLSCSPISGHRSVSWYQQTPGQGLQFLFEYFSETQRNKGNFPGRFSGRQFSNSRSEMNVSTLELGDSALYLCASILFPGQGLVEQFFGPGTRLTVL.

This clonotype has at least ten counts. The chain is built from TRBV12-5 and TRBJ2-7, with a weak D call TRBD2 (5 bases). In germline, CDR1 is LGHNT, CDR2 FRNRAP. V lost 0 bases and J 2 bases, leaving 14 bases between the germline ends. The CDR3 consists of 16 residues. Written as DNA, the CDR3 is TGTGCTAGTGGTTTGGTACTTGGGCTAGCCGCCTACGAGCAGTACTTC. Translated, it gives CASGLVLGLAAYEQYF.

Notes on this clonotype: A much larger clonotype is one base distant, so this may be a read error. The chain uses TRBV20-1 and TRBJ2-7; D not certain. This CDR3 spans 12 amino acids. Germline-derived CDR1 and CDR2 are DFQATT and SNEGSKA (reference sequence). CDR3 sequence reads: CSVRGPYYEQYF. The CDR3 nucleotides read TGCAGTGTTAGAGGACCATACTACGAGCAGTACTTC.

This clonotype was counted many times. V is TRBV20-1 and J is TRBJ2-3; no definite D call. Germline-derived CDR1 and CDR2 are DFQATT and SNEGSKA (reference sequence). This CDR3 region has 15 residues. Deletions cut 5 bases from V and 3 bases from J, with 18 bases between. The CDR3 sequence is CSAPPEGNGTDTQYF. The CDR3 coding sequence is TGCAGTGCTCCCCCTGAAGGGAATGGAACAGATACGCAGTATTTT.

About this clonotype: This may be a read error: a much more frequent sequence differs by one nucleotide. The CDR3 sequence: CVSSYARYEQFF. The CDR3 coding sequence is TGTGTCAGCAGCTATGCTAGGTATGAGCAGTTCTTC. The chain has TRBV5-6 and TRBJ2-1; D is unclear. The CDR3 is 12 amino acids. Per the germline V gene, CDR1 is SGHDT and CDR2 is YYEEEE.

This clonotype has ten or more counts. This chain uses TRBV7-2 with TRBJ2-1; D not certain. The germline V gene encodes CDR1 SGHTA and CDR2 FQGNSA. This CDR3 region has 14 residues. The ends were cut back, 2 bases at V and 8 bases at J, with 13 bases in the middle. The CDR3 region has the DNA TGTGCCAGCAGCTTAATTTCCGTAAGAGATGAGCAGTTCTTC. Its protein product is CASSLISVRDEQFF. Complete variable domain (other parts from reference TRBV7-2 and TRBJ2-1): GAGVSQSPSNKVTEKGKDVELRCDPISGHTALYWYRQSLGQGLEFLIYFQGNSAPDKSGLPSDRFSAERTGGSVSTLTIQRTQQEDSAVYLCASSLISVRDEQFFGPGTRLTVL.